These 32 T cell receptor beta chains came from one sample sequenced in a study of OX40 agonist ivuxolimab in advanced cancers. The data were produced by immunoSEQ multiplex PCR, yet TCRdb's version contains in-frame clones alone and is incomplete. The sample holds roughly 63,000 clones, 89% seen once. Sequences were derived from CD4+ or CD8+ T cells sorted from blood, sampled in a trial of the OX40 agonist ivuxolimab. These receptors were taken from an adult with an advanced solid tumor such as melanoma, head and neck, liver or kidney cancer.

J is TRBJ2-1 and V is TRBV28; 7 nucleotides align to TRBD2. Germline values: CDR1 MDHEN, CDR2 SYDVKM. V lost 6 bases to trimming and J lost 2 bases; unmatched junction nucleotides: 10. This CDR3 is 16 amino acids long. The chain's CDR3 is CASSPSGGSAYNEQFF. Here the CDR3 DNA reads TGTGCCAGCAGCCCTTCAGGCGGGAGCGCCTACAATGAGCAGTTCTTC.

The V and J genes are TRBV2 and TRBJ2-1; 12 bases fit TRBD2. This CDR3 spans 13 amino acids. Germline lookup yields CDR1 SNHLY and CDR2 FYNNEI. V was pared by 9 bases and J by 5 bases, with 2 bases of the junction left unmatched. CDR3 sequence reads: CARWTSGNNEQFF. The DNA of the CDR3 is TGTGCCAGGTGGACTAGCGGGAACAATGAGCAGTTCTTC.

This clone was detected once. This chain joins TRBV28 and TRBJ1-2; unclear D gene. V was shortened by 2 bases and J by 4 bases, with 11 bases between the two germline ends. This CDR3 contains 14 residues. CDR1 and CDR2 (germline): MDHEN, SYDVKM. The CDR3 reads CASSLRRVIYGYTF. Written as DNA, the CDR3 is TGTGCCAGCAGTTTACGGAGGGTAATCTATGGCTACACCTTC.

The chain has TRBV27 and TRBJ1-1; 7 bases line up with TRBD1. V lost 5 bases and J lost 6; bases outside the gene matches: 9. Germline-derived CDR1 and CDR2 are MNHEY and SMNVEV (reference sequence). The CDR3 runs 14 residues. The CDR3 loop reads CASSPTTQGAEAFF. DNA for the CDR3: TGTGCCAGCAGTCCCACGACCCAGGGGGCTGAAGCTTTCTTT.

The chain recombines TRBV5-8 with TRBJ2-5; no clear D gene. Germline V lookup: CDR1 SGHTS, CDR2 YDEGEE. V shed 1 base and J shed 3 bases, with 10 bases lying between them. The CDR3 length is 14 residues. CDR3 protein: CASSLYNRKETQYF. In DNA, the CDR3 is TGTGCCAGCAGCTTGTATAACAGAAAAGAGACCCAGTACTTC.

V is TRBV6-4 and J is TRBJ2-1, with TRBD2 matching 9 bases. The germline gives CDR1 MRHNA, CDR2 SNTAGT. CDR3 size: 15 residues. V lost 6 bases and J lost 4; bases outside the gene matches: 7. CDR3 sequence reads: CASSLTSGQYNEQFF. DNA for the CDR3: TGTGCCAGCAGCCTAACTAGCGGGCAGTACAATGAGCAGTTCTTC.

The J gene is TRBJ2-2, the V gene TRBV10-3; a possible D gene is TRBD1 (5 bases). This CDR3 contains 14 residues. V shed 8 bases and J shed 1 base, with 11 bases lying between them. The germline V gene has CDR1 ENHRY and CDR2 SYGVKD. Here the CDR3 DNA reads TGTGCCATCCTGCCGGACAAGAACACCGGGGAGCTGTTTTTT. It yields the protein CAILPDKNTGELFF.

CDR3 nucleotide sequence: TGTGCCAGCGGCGGGGACCATACCTACGAGCAGTACTTC. This sequence encodes CASGGDHTYEQYF. The rearrangement links TRBV5-4 to TRBJ2-7, with a weak D call TRBD2 (6 bases). This CDR3 is built from 13 residues. V lost 7 bases to trimming and J lost 2 bases, with 13 bases between them. Germline V gives CDR1 SGHNT, CDR2 YYREEE (reference sequence). Full variable domain (remainder filled in from reference TRBV5-4 and TRBJ2-7): ETGVTQSPTHLIKTRGQQVTLRCSSQSGHNTVSWYQQALGQGPQFIFQYYREEENGRGNFPPRFSGLQFPNYSSELNVNALELDDSALYLCASGGDHTYEQYFGPGTRLTVT.

J is TRBJ2-7 and V is TRBV19, with 9 positions matching TRBD2. V was pared by 3 bases and J by 5 bases, with 2 bases of the junction left unmatched. CDR1 LNHDA and CDR2 SQIVND come from the germline V gene (reference sequence). The CDR3 contains 13 residues. The CDR3, as DNA: TGTGCCAGTAGTATTAGCGGGAGAGACGAGCAGTACTTC. Its protein is CASSISGRDEQYF.

V usage is TRBV7-9 and J usage is TRBJ1-4; D unclear. Trimming removed 4 bases from V and 6 bases from J, with 12 bases in between. Germline V gene sequence: CDR1 SEHNR, CDR2 FQNEAQ (reference sequence). CDR3 length equals 14 residues. Written as DNA, the CDR3 is TGTGCCAGCAGCTCTTTGGGGTGGGATGAAAAACTGTTTTTT. This encodes CASSSLGWDEKLFF.

This sequence joins TRBV6-5 and TRBJ2-7; D is perhaps TRBD1 or TRBD2 (5 bases each). This CDR3 has 14 amino acids. Per the germline V gene, CDR1 is MNHEY and CDR2 is SVGAGI. V shed 0 bases and J shed 3 bases, with 9 bases lying between them. CDR3 amino acids: CASSYSGTYYEQYF. The DNA of the CDR3 is TGTGCCAGCAGTTACTCGGGGACCTACTACGAGCAGTACTTC.

The chain uses TRBV7-6 and TRBJ2-5; possibly TRBD2 for D (6 bases). The germline gives CDR1 SGHVS, CDR2 FNYEAQ. V lost 5 bases and J lost 1, with 23 bases in between. There are 18 residues in the CDR3. The CDR3 region has the DNA TGTGCCAGCAGCACTATAGTGGGGGGACGGGGCCCCCAAGAGACCCAGTACTTC. Its protein product is CASSTIVGGRGPQETQYF. Combining the CDR3 with reference TRBV7-6 and TRBJ2-5 gives the whole variable domain GAGVSQSPRYKVTKRGQDVALRCDPISGHVSLYWYRQALGQGPEFLTYFNYEAQQDKSGLPNDRFSAERPEGSISTLTIQRTEQRDSAMYRCASSTIVGGRGPQETQYFGPGTRLLVL.

The J gene is TRBJ1-5, the V gene TRBV28; D call uncertain. V was cut by 3 bases and J by 1 base, with 4 bases left in between. This CDR3 has 13 amino acids. Germline CDR1 and CDR2: MDHEN and SYDVKM. In DNA form, the CDR3 reads TGTGCCAGCAGTTTGGGGAGCAATCAGCCCCAGCATTTT. It specifies CASSLGSNQPQHF.

The V and J genes are TRBV29-1 and TRBJ2-7; D may be TRBD2 (5 bases). V was cut by 7 bases and J by 2 bases, with 15 bases left in between. Germline V gives CDR1 SQVTM, CDR2 ANQGSEA. CDR3 length: 13 residues. This chain's CDR3 is CSASRGRAYEQYF. DNA of the CDR3: TGCAGCGCCTCGCGAGGGAGAGCCTACGAGCAGTACTTC.

The chain recombines TRBV29-1 with TRBJ1-1, with TRBD1 matching over 7 bases. This CDR3 region has 13 residues. CDR1 and CDR2 (germline): SQVTM, ANQGSEA. V shed 6 bases and J 3 bases; nucleotides not matched to a gene: 7. CDR3 sequence reads: CSVDGTEDTEAFF. DNA for the CDR3: TGCAGCGTCGACGGGACAGAAGACACTGAAGCTTTCTTT.

The chain joins TRBV29-1 to TRBJ2-2; 9 bases match TRBD2. The CDR3 length is 15 residues. Trimming cost V 7 bases and J 5 bases; bases outside gene matches: 11. Germline CDR1 reads SQVTM; CDR2 reads ANQGSEA. CDR3 sequence (DNA): TGCAGCGGTCATTTTATTAGCGGGAGTACCGGGGAGCTGTTTTTT. Protein sequence: CSGHFISGSTGELFF.

The chain uses TRBV6-5 and TRBJ2-2, with D possibly TRBD1 on 6 matching bases. CDR3 length: 14 amino acids. Germline V CDR1 and CDR2: MNHEY, SVGAGI. V lost 10 bases and J 6 bases, leaving 18 bases between the germline ends. The CDR3 coding sequence is TGTGCCACACAGAAAAAAACAGGGTCCGGGGAGCTGTTTTTT. Amino acids: CATQKKTGSGELFF.

The CDR3 DNA reads as TGTGCCAGCTGGACAGGTACCTTCGTGAGCTACACCTTC. It codes for CASWTGTFVSYTF. This chain connects TRBV27 to TRBJ1-2; 7 positions agree with TRBD1. This CDR3 spans 13 amino acids. V dropped 8 bases and J dropped 9; count of bases not matched to a gene: 12. CDR1 is MNHEY and CDR2 is SMNVEV in the germline V gene (reference sequence).

This sequence joins TRBV28 and TRBJ2-7, with unresolved D. V was shortened by 2 bases and J by 0 bases, with 2 bases between the two germline ends. The germline gives CDR1 MDHEN, CDR2 SYDVKM. CDR3 length equals 12 residues. For the CDR3, the DNA is TGTGCCAGCAGTTTAGGCTCCTACGAGCAGTACTTC. Protein product: CASSLGSYEQYF.

With regard to this clone: The sample has other DNA sequences that encode this CDR3 too. V usage is TRBV5-6 and J usage is TRBJ2-7; D call uncertain. From germline, CDR1 is SGHDT and CDR2 YYEEEE. The V and J ends lost 0 bases and 0 bases respectively, with 4 bases between them. The CDR3 loop spans 13 amino acids. This CDR3 reads CASSLGSSYEQYF. The CDR3 DNA is TGTGCCAGCAGCTTGGGAAGCTCCTACGAGCAGTACTTC.

The V call is TRBV11-2, the J call TRBJ1-4; no firm D call. Trimming cost V 2 bases and J 7 bases, with 14 bases left between them. Germline V gene sequence: CDR1 SGHAT, CDR2 FQNNGV. The CDR3 has 15 amino acids. The DNA of the CDR3 is TGTGCCAGCAGCTTAAGTGCAGCATCCCCTGAAAAACTGTTTTTT. It encodes CASSLSAASPEKLFF.

This clone was found a few times. The V and J genes are TRBV27 and TRBJ2-1; a possible D gene is TRBD2 (6 bases). V was trimmed by 3 bases and J by 9 bases, leaving 12 bases between them. Germline V gives CDR1 MNHEY, CDR2 SMNVEV (reference sequence). The CDR3 covers 13 residues. The CDR3 protein is CASSFGSAAEQFF. CDR3 sequence (DNA): TGTGCCAGCAGTTTCGGGAGTGCAGCTGAGCAGTTCTTC.

V usage is TRBV30 and J usage is TRBJ1-1, with D uncertain. CDR1 GTSNPN and CDR2 SVGIG come from the germline V gene (reference sequence). With 7 bases removed from V and 0 bases from J, the gap between germline ends came to 6 bases. This CDR3 is built from 11 residues. The CDR3 coding sequence is TGTGCCTTACTTCTGAACACTGAAGCTTTCTTT. This gives the protein CALLLNTEAFF.

This chain uses TRBV9 with TRBJ2-7; D unresolved. This CDR3 has 14 residues. V lost 0 bases, J lost 0 bases, and 7 bases lay in between. Germline assignment: CDR1 SGDLS and CDR2 YYNGEE. DNA for the CDR3: TGTGCCAGCAGCGTAGGGGCGAACTCCTACGAGCAGTACTTC. This sequence encodes CASSVGANSYEQYF.

This clone is a singleton in its sample. CDR3 DNA: TGTGCCAGCAGCGTATCCGGGGCCACAGATACGCAGTATTTT. Protein: CASSVSGATDTQYF. The rearrangement links TRBV9 to TRBJ2-3; D might be TRBD1 or TRBD2, each matching 5 bases. Trimming stripped 1 base from V and 2 bases from J, with 8 bases between. The CDR3 is 14 residues long. Germline assignment: CDR1 SGDLS and CDR2 YYNGEE.

V is TRBV2 and J is TRBJ1-1, with D uncertain. Germline V gives CDR1 SNHLY, CDR2 FYNNEI. The CDR3 extends over 14 amino acids. Trimming removed 2 bases from V and 8 bases from J, with 15 bases in between. The CDR3 here is CASSERSYLLEAFF. The CDR3 DNA is TGTGCCAGCAGTGAAAGGTCCTACCTTCTGGAAGCTTTCTTT.

The chain uses TRBV28 and TRBJ1-4; 7 nucleotides align to TRBD1. The CDR3 has 16 residues. The germline V gene encodes CDR1 MDHEN and CDR2 SYDVKM. J lost 6 bases, V lost 6 bases, and 13 bases had no gene match. The CDR3 nucleotides read TGTGCCAGCAGACTTAGAACGGGACAGTTGTATGAAAAACTGTTTTTT. As protein: CASRLRTGQLYEKLFF.

This clone was counted once. The rearrangement links TRBV27 to TRBJ2-2, with TRBD2 identical over 8 bases. CDR1 is MNHEY, CDR2 SMNVEV, per germline (reference sequence). The CDR3 loop spans 16 amino acids. Trimming at V came to 4 bases and at J to 7 bases, leaving 11 bases not matched to a gene. The chain's CDR3 is CASSSGLGRAGGELFF. For the CDR3, the DNA is TGTGCCAGCAGTTCCGGTCTCGGGAGGGCCGGCGGGGAGCTGTTTTTT.

The chain has TRBV11-2 and TRBJ2-2; 7 bases are a match to TRBD2. The CDR3 runs 14 residues. The germline CDR1 and CDR2 sequences are SGHAT and FQNNGV. V dropped 5 bases and J dropped 4; count of bases not matched to a gene: 4. The CDR3 nucleotides are TGTGCCAGCAGCCCATCTAGCGGCACCGGGGAGCTGTTTTTT. It specifies CASSPSSGTGELFF.

The chain couples TRBV5-6 to TRBJ2-7; D is unresolved. Trimming stripped 1 base from V and 2 bases from J, with 7 bases between. The length of the CDR3 is 13 residues. Germline V gene sequence: CDR1 SGHDT, CDR2 YYEEEE. The CDR3 sequence is CASSLSLTYEQYF. The DNA for the CDR3 is TGTGCCAGCAGCTTGTCACTAACCTACGAGCAGTACTTC.

The V gene is TRBV11-2, the J gene TRBJ2-1; 9 bases are a match to TRBD2. The germline V gene encodes CDR1 SGHAT and CDR2 FQNNGV. The CDR3 is 18 residues long. The V and J ends lost 7 bases and 3 bases, in that order; junction bases with no gene match: 16. CDR3 sequence: CASTYRGLAGPGYNEQFF. CDR3 sequence (DNA): TGTGCCAGCACCTACCGGGGACTAGCAGGACCTGGCTACAATGAGCAGTTCTTC.

There are a few counts of this clone. The V call is TRBV7-3, the J call TRBJ1-2; TRBD1 matches at 8 bases. There are 14 residues in the CDR3. The germline V gene encodes CDR1 SGHTA and CDR2 FQGTGA. With V trimmed by 2 bases and J by 3 bases, 2 bases remained unmatched. The CDR3 is CASSLGGQDYGYTF. CDR3 DNA: TGTGCCAGCAGCTTAGGGGGACAGGACTATGGCTACACCTTC. The full variable domain, in which reference TRBV7-3 and TRBJ1-2 provide the parts outside the CDR3, is GAGVSQTPSNKVTEKGKYVELRCDPISGHTALYWYRQSLGQGPEFLIYFQGTGAADDSGLPNDRFFAVRPEGSVSTLKIQRTERGDSAVYLCASSLGGQDYGYTFGSGTRLTVV.